One and the same sample provided the 27 T cell receptor beta chains below, sequenced in a study of control samples from healthy donors and cancer patients. Only in-frame clones appear in the TCRdb table, and some are missing; sequencing was by immunoSEQ multiplex PCR. Of roughly 220,000 clones in the sample, just under 95% were seen once. The sequenced sample was blood. These TCRs come from a man aged 50-60 years in good health.

This chain uses TRBV28 with TRBJ1-5; tentative D call: TRBD1 (5 bases). Trimming shortened V by 0 bases and J by 9 bases, and 15 bases separated the two germline ends. This CDR3 has 15 amino acids. Germline V gene data show CDR1 as MDHEN and CDR2 as SYDVKM. CDR3 loop: CASSLWVGEIRPQHF. In DNA form, the CDR3 reads TGTGCCAGCAGTTTATGGGTAGGGGAAATCAGGCCCCAGCATTTT. The whole variable domain, remainder taken from reference TRBV28 and TRBJ1-5, is DVKVTQSSRYLVKRTGEKVFLECVQDMDHENMFWYRQDPGLGLRLIYFSYDVKMKEKGDIPEGYSVSREKKERFSLILESASTNQTSMYLCASSLWVGEIRPQHFGDGTRLSIL.

V usage is TRBV12-3 or TRBV12-4 and J usage is TRBJ1-5; possible D gene TRBD1, 5 bases. The CDR3 is made up of 13 amino acids. V shed 2 bases and J shed 5 bases, with 7 bases lying between them. CDR3 sequence: CASSLWGDQPQHF. The CDR3 region has the DNA TGTGCCAGCAGTTTATGGGGGGATCAGCCCCAGCATTTT.

The gene calls are TRBV7-8 and TRBJ1-1; 7 bases are a match to TRBD1. This CDR3 is built from 14 residues. V lost 2 bases, J lost 5 bases, and 5 bases stayed unmatched. Germline CDR1 reads SGHVS; CDR2 reads FQNEAQ. The DNA of the CDR3 is TGTGCCAGCAGCTTACAGGGGGAAGGAACTGAAGCTTTCTTT. Protein sequence: CASSLQGEGTEAFF. The variable domain in full, with the rest retrieved from reference TRBV7-8 and TRBJ1-1, is GAGVSQSPRYKVAKRGQDVALRCDPISGHVSLFWYQQALGQGPEFLTYFQNEAQLDKSGLPSDRFFAERPEGSVSTLKIQRTQQEDSAVYLCASSLQGEGTEAFFGQGTRLTVV.

The rearrangement joins TRBV5-1 to TRBJ1-1, with D tentatively TRBD1 (6 bases). The CDR3 extends over 13 amino acids. Trimming took 2 bases from V and 1 from J, leaving 6 bases between them. Per germline, CDR1 SGHRS and CDR2 YFSETQ. CDR3 DNA: TGCGCCAGCAGCTTAGGGGGGAACACTGAAGCTTTCTTT. Its protein is CASSLGGNTEAFF. Variable domain in full (rest from reference TRBV5-1 and TRBJ1-1): KAGVTQTPRYLIKTRGQQVTLSCSPISGHRSVSWYQQTPGQGLQFLFEYFSETQRNKGNFPGRFSGRQFSNSRSEMNVSTLELGDSALYLCASSLGGNTEAFFGQGTRLTVV.

The chain has TRBV18 and TRBJ1-5; TRBD1 might be the D (6 bases). CDR3 length: 15 residues. Trimming removed 4 bases from V and 6 bases from J, with 16 bases in between. Per the germline V gene, CDR1 is KGHSH and CDR2 is LQKENI. The CDR3 DNA reads as TGTGCCAGCTCACTAGCAGGGGAAGTAAGTCAGCCCCAGCATTTT. As protein: CASSLAGEVSQPQHF.

The chain employs TRBV5-1 and TRBJ1-5; 7 bases are shared with TRBD1. With V trimmed by 5 bases and J by 3 bases, 5 bases remained unmatched. Germline V CDR1 and CDR2: SGHRS, YFSETQ. The CDR3 runs 14 residues. Here the CDR3 DNA reads TGCGCCAGCAGTTGGGACAGCTACAATCAGCCCCAGCATTTT. Its protein product is CASSWDSYNQPQHF.

This sequence joins TRBV6-2 or TRBV6-3 and TRBJ2-6, with D perhaps TRBD1 (6 bases). The V gene's germline CDR1 is MNHEY and CDR2 SVGEGT. V lost 5 bases and J 0 bases, leaving 23 bases between the germline ends. The CDR3 runs to 20 residues. Here the CDR3 reads CASSNYPLGAGPSGANVLTF. CDR3 bases: TGTGCCAGCAGTAACTACCCCTTGGGGGCCGGTCCCTCTGGGGCCAACGTCCTGACTTTC.

The chain recombines TRBV28 with TRBJ1-2, with D perhaps matching TRBD1 (5 bases). This CDR3 is 16 amino acids long. The V gene's germline CDR1 is MDHEN and CDR2 SYDVKM. V was shortened by 8 bases and J by 6 bases, with 25 bases between the two germline ends. The CDR3 DNA sequence: TGTGCCAGCCGCTGGGGGTTAGATACCTCGGGCAATGGCTACACCTTC. The encoded protein is CASRWGLDTSGNGYTF.

V and J are TRBV4-2 and TRBJ2-3, with 9 bases identical to TRBD1. The ends lost 3 bases at V and 6 bases at J; junction bases unmatched: 10. This CDR3 contains 16 residues. CDR1 and CDR2 (germline): LGHNA, YNFKEQ. CDR3 amino acids: CASSQVLGQGPDTQYF. For the CDR3, the DNA is TGTGCCAGCAGCCAGGTCTTGGGACAGGGACCTGATACGCAGTATTTT.

This clone was detected a few times. This chain connects TRBV4-1 to TRBJ2-7; D is unresolved. This CDR3 is built from 11 residues. Germline CDR1 and CDR2: MGHRA and YSYEKL. The V gene lost 2 bases and the J gene lost 5 bases, with 4 bases spanning the gap. CDR3 in amino acids: CASSQLDEQYF. The DNA for the CDR3 is TGCGCCAGCAGCCAATTGGACGAGCAGTACTTC.

The chain joins TRBV11-2 to TRBJ1-1; no clear D gene. There are 13 residues in the CDR3. Trimming removed 5 bases from V and 4 bases from J, with 11 bases in between. CDR1 SGHAT and CDR2 FQNNGV come from the germline V gene. CDR3 amino acids: CASSGGSITEAFF. CDR3 DNA: TGTGCCAGCAGCGGAGGGTCGATCACTGAAGCTTTCTTT.

V is TRBV5-1 and J is TRBJ1-6; TRBD1 matches 7 bases. The CDR3 is 15 residues long. The germline V gene has CDR1 SGHRS and CDR2 YFSETQ. Losses at the gene ends were 2 bases for V and 7 bases for J; bases not matched to a gene: 6. The chain's CDR3 is CASSLVGTDNSPLHF. CDR3 DNA: TGCGCCAGCAGCTTAGTCGGGACAGACAATTCACCCCTCCACTTT.

V and J are TRBV5-4 and TRBJ2-5, with a tentative D call TRBD2 (5 bases). The V and J ends lost 4 bases and 2 bases respectively, with 12 bases between them. CDR3 size: 14 residues. Germline V gene sequence: CDR1 SGHNT, CDR2 YYREEE (reference sequence). CDR3 sequence reads: CASSTRREQETQYF. The CDR3 bases are TGTGCCAGCAGCACCCGACGGGAACAAGAGACCCAGTACTTC.

This clone was detected once. The rearrangement links TRBV10-1 to TRBJ2-5, with TRBD2 matching over 10 bases. Trimming took 4 bases from V and 5 from J; bases not matched to a gene: 7. CDR1 is WNHNN and CDR2 is SYGVQD in the germline V gene (reference sequence). The CDR3 has 15 amino acids. CDR3 DNA sequence: TGCGCCAGCAGTGCAGCGGGGGGGAACCGGGAGACCCAGTACTTC. Its protein is CASSAAGGNRETQYF.

The rearrangement uses TRBV5-1 and TRBJ2-7, with 11 bases identical to TRBD1. The CDR3 sequence is 15 residues long. The V gene end was trimmed by 2 bases and the J gene end by 4 bases; junction bases not matched to a gene: 5. Germline assignment: CDR1 SGHRS and CDR2 YFSETQ. CDR3 sequence (DNA): TGCGCCAGCAGCTTCGGGACAGGGGGTTTATACGAGCAGTACTTC. Amino acids: CASSFGTGGLYEQYF.

The chain combines TRBV6-6 with TRBJ2-7; possibly TRBD1 or TRBD2 for D (6 bases each). Germline lookup yields CDR1 MNHNY and CDR2 SVGAGI (reference sequence). Trimming stripped 4 bases from V and 6 bases from J, with 16 bases between. The CDR3 has 14 residues. The CDR3 nucleotides are TGTGCCAGCAGTTCACGGGGGCCTCCTCCCGAGCAGTACGTC. Protein sequence: CASSSRGPPPEQYV.

CDR3 sequence reads: CASSQDYRETQYF. As DNA, the CDR3 is TGCGCCAGCAGCCAGGACTACAGAGAGACCCAGTACTTC. V and J are TRBV4-3 and TRBJ2-5, with a tentative D call TRBD2 (6 bases). Trimming took 3 bases from V and 4 from J, leaving 9 bases between them. Germline-derived CDR1 and CDR2 are LGHNA and YSLEER. The CDR3 runs 13 residues.

The chain carries TRBV5-6 and TRBJ1-1; possible D gene TRBD1, 5 bases. CDR1 is SGHDT and CDR2 is YYEEEE in the germline V gene. V was clipped by 3 bases and J by 5 bases, with 17 bases between them. This CDR3 spans 15 amino acids. The CDR3, as DNA: TGTGCCAGCAGCTGGCCCCAACGAGAGGGGACTGAAGCTTTCTTT. This encodes CASSWPQREGTEAFF. Combining the CDR3 with reference TRBV5-6 and TRBJ1-1 gives the whole variable domain DAGVTQSPTHLIKTRGQQVTLRCSPKSGHDTVSWYQQALGQGPQFIFQYYEEEERQRGNFPDRFSGHQFPNYSSELNVNALLLGDSALYLCASSWPQREGTEAFFGQGTRLTVV.

This chain uses TRBV7-9 with TRBJ1-2; TRBD1 is a possible D gene (6 bases). The length of the CDR3 is 13 residues. Germline CDR1 and CDR2: SEHNR and FQNEAQ (reference sequence). V was shortened by 5 bases and J by 4 bases, with 11 bases between the two germline ends. The CDR3 DNA sequence: TGTGCCAGCAGCCGGGGGCGCTCCTATGGCTACACCTTC. Translated: CASSRGRSYGYTF.

Comments on this clone: The same CDR3 arises from other DNA sequences in this sample as well. This chain links TRBV7-2 with TRBJ1-6; D unclear. Trimming left V 1 base short and J 7 bases short, with 2 bases between. The CDR3 spans 12 residues. Germline V gene lookup returns CDR1 SGHTA and CDR2 FQGNSA. CDR3 DNA sequence: TGTGCCAGCAGCTTAGTAAATTCACCCCTCCACTTT. It is translated as CASSLVNSPLHF. The full variable domain, completed using reference TRBV7-2 and TRBJ1-6, is GAGVSQSPSNKVTEKGKDVELRCDPISGHTALYWYRQSLGQGLEFLIYFQGNSAPDKSGLPSDRFSAERTGGSVSTLTIQRTQQEDSAVYLCASSLVNSPLHFGNGTRLTVT.

This clone was seen a single time. The chain couples TRBV28 to TRBJ1-3; the D is unclear. Trimming pared 5 bases from V and 0 bases from J, leaving 17 bases between. Germline V gives CDR1 MDHEN, CDR2 SYDVKM. The CDR3 runs 17 residues. CDR3 residues: CASSPLGSVPSGNTIYF. The CDR3 nucleotides are TGTGCCAGCAGTCCCCTAGGCTCAGTCCCCTCTGGAAACACCATATATTTT.

The V call is TRBV5-1, the J call TRBJ2-1; no clear D. The CDR3 is 13 amino acids. The germline V and J ends were trimmed by 0 bases and 3 bases, with 4 bases remaining between them. CDR1 SGHRS and CDR2 YFSETQ come from the germline V gene. CDR3 nucleotide sequence: TGCGCCAGCAGCTTGGGGGTCTACAATGAGCAGTTCTTC. The encoded protein is CASSLGVYNEQFF.

The chain joins TRBV28 to TRBJ1-1; D not resolved. Germline CDR1 MDHEN, CDR2 SYDVKM. The CDR3 loop spans 15 amino acids. Trimming pared 2 bases from V and 2 bases from J, leaving 12 bases between. In DNA, the CDR3 is TGTGCCAGCAGTTTAGATCCTTATGTAAACACTGAAGCTTTCTTT. Translating it yields CASSLDPYVNTEAFF. Complete variable domain (other parts from reference TRBV28 and TRBJ1-1): DVKVTQSSRYLVKRTGEKVFLECVQDMDHENMFWYRQDPGLGLRLIYFSYDVKMKEKGDIPEGYSVSREKKERFSLILESASTNQTSMYLCASSLDPYVNTEAFFGQGTRLTVV.

This chain connects TRBV7-3 to TRBJ1-1, with a tentative D call TRBD1 (6 bases). CDR1 SGHTA and CDR2 FQGTGA come from the germline V gene. The V and J ends lost 1 base and 1 base respectively, with 10 bases between them. This CDR3 is 15 amino acids long. CDR3: CASSLRGQPNTEAFF. The DNA for the CDR3 is TGTGCCAGCAGCTTAAGGGGGCAGCCGAACACTGAAGCTTTCTTT.

For the CDR3, the DNA is TGTGCCAGCAAAAACGGAGGGGAAGGACAGCCCCAGCATTTT. Residues: CASKNGGEGQPQHF. The chain links TRBV6-5 to TRBJ1-5; D is possibly TRBD1 (5 bases). The CDR3 runs 14 residues. With 7 bases removed from V and 7 bases from J, the gap between germline ends came to 17 bases. The V gene's germline CDR1 is MNHEY and CDR2 SVGAGI.

The J gene is TRBJ2-1, the V gene TRBV4-2; D gene uncertain. V lost 4 bases and J 14 bases, leaving 18 bases between the germline ends. Per germline, CDR1 LGHNA and CDR2 YNFKEQ. The CDR3 spans 13 residues. CDR3 DNA: TGTGCCAGCAGCCCCCCCTGGCGGACGACGAAGTTCTTC. Encoded protein: CASSPPWRTTKFF.

This clone was seen only once. This rearrangement joins TRBV3-1 (or the pseudogene TRBV3-2) to TRBJ1-6; a weak D match, TRBD1 (5 bases). Germline CDR1 is LGHDT and CDR2 is YNNKEL (reference sequence). CDR3 length equals 13 residues. Trimming cost V 1 base and J 15 bases, with 13 bases left between them. CDR3 nucleotide sequence: TGTGCCAGCAGCCAAGTTCCCAGCGGGGGCCTCCACTTT. Residues: CASSQVPSGGLHF.